A single sample gave rise to the 7 T cell receptor beta chains below, sequenced in a study of T cells after yellow fever vaccination. TCRdb reprocessed the 5' RACE reads via MiXCR and lists one record per CDR3 protein. The table shows around 300,000 distinct CDR3 sequences, with approximately 13% occurring only once. This specimen consisted of CD4+ T cells sorted from PBMCs, obtained 45 days after the yellow fever booster vaccination. The origin of the receptors is a man younger than 45 who received the YFV17D yellow fever vaccine.

This clonotype was recorded a few times. V usage is TRBV7-9 and J usage is TRBJ2-1, with TRBD2 matching 8 bases. The CDR3 has 14 residues. Germline-derived CDR1 and CDR2 are SEHNR and FQNEAQ (reference sequence). The ends lost 2 bases at V and 7 bases at J; junction bases unmatched: 4. The CDR3 DNA reads as TGTGCCAGCAGCTTATCGGGAGGGCCTAATGAGCAGTTCTTC. It encodes CASSLSGGPNEQFF.

This clonotype has more than one count but fewer than ten. J is TRBJ2-1 and V is TRBV11-2; 9 positions agree with TRBD2. Germline V CDR1 and CDR2: SGHAT, FQNNGV. The CDR3 extends over 16 amino acids. Trimming removed 4 bases from V and 2 bases from J; junction bases left unmatched: 6. The CDR3 DNA sequence: TGTGCCAGCAGCTCTCCAGCGGGAGGCCCCTACAATGAGCAGTTCTTC. Protein sequence: CASSSPAGGPYNEQFF.

This clonotype came up many times. The gene calls are TRBV5-1 and TRBJ2-7; 7 bases agree with TRBD2. The V segment lost 7 bases and the J segment 5 bases; nucleotides outside the gene matches: 9. Per the germline V gene, CDR1 is SGHRS and CDR2 is YFSETQ. The CDR3 extends over 13 amino acids. CDR3 in amino acids: CASGIGGSDEQYF. DNA of the CDR3: TGCGCCAGCGGAATAGGCGGGAGCGACGAGCAGTACTTC.

The sample holds a few counts of this clonotype. CDR3 residues: CASSARLPGNQPQHF. The CDR3 DNA reads TGTGCCAGCAGTGCCCGATTACCGGGCAATCAGCCCCAGCATTTT. The chain links TRBV6-2 or TRBV6-3 to TRBJ1-5; D is uncertain. The CDR3 is 15 residues long. Per germline, CDR1 MNHEY and CDR2 SVGEGT. Trimming took off 5 bases at V and 2 bases at J, with 13 bases between the two ends.

The rearrangement links TRBV10-3 to TRBJ2-7; 8 bases agree with TRBD2. CDR1 is ENHRY, CDR2 SYGVKD, per germline. Trimming cost V 10 bases and J 3 bases; bases outside gene matches: 5. This CDR3 is built from 12 residues. The CDR3 loop is CATAGLGYEQYF. The CDR3 nucleotides are TGTGCCACCGCGGGACTAGGCTACGAGCAGTACTTC.

On this clonotype: A read error may produce the germline difference seen at one junction end. The chain combines TRBV3-1 with TRBJ2-7, with 7 bases matching TRBD2. This CDR3 has 15 amino acids. CDR1 is LGHDT, CDR2 YNNKEL, per germline (reference sequence). CDR3 region: CACSKRDGESYEQYF. DNA of the CDR3: TGTGCCTGCAGCAAGCGGGACGGGGAGTCCTACGAGCAGTACTTC.

This chain connects TRBV7-2 to TRBJ2-3; TRBD2 agrees at 16 bases. CDR3 length equals 17 residues. Germline loops: CDR1 SGHTA, CDR2 FQGNSA. J was trimmed by 1 base and V by 5 bases; bases with no gene match: 3. For the CDR3, the DNA is TGTGCCAGCAGCACAGGGACTAGCGGGAGGGGCACAGATACGCAGTATTTT. Amino acid sequence: CASSTGTSGRGTDTQYF.